Listed below are T cell receptor beta chains from one sample, sequenced in a study of blood T cells in healthy people across ages. One entry per CDR3 protein, called by TCRdb with MiXCR from the 5' RACE reads. The table has roughly 1.7 million distinct CDR3 sequences, about 35% seen once. Sequencing used blood. The receptor set was obtained from a woman in her 30s in good health. The CDR3 runs from the conserved cysteine through the conserved F or W. Each record gives: V gene, D gene, J gene, clone size, CDR3 DNA, CDR3 protein. The D gene is left open where the match is weak. Clone size is shown for a subset of rows, as once, few, many or a class of expanded clone.

V gene: TRBV6-6
D gene: -
J gene: TRBJ2-7
clone size: -
CDR3 DNA: TGTGCCAGCAGCGCAGGGACCGGCTACTACGAGCAGTACTTC
CDR3 protein: CASSAGTGYYEQYF

V gene: TRBV18
D gene: -
J gene: TRBJ1-2
clone size: -
CDR3 DNA: TGTGCCAGCTCACCATCTGGCTCAAAGGGCGACTATGGCTACACCTTC
CDR3 protein: CASSPSGSKGDYGYTF

V gene: TRBV2
D gene: -
J gene: TRBJ2-1
clone size: -
CDR3 DNA: TGTGCCAGCAGTGACGTCGCAGGGTACAATGAGCAGTTCTTC
CDR3 protein: CASSDVAGYNEQFF

V gene: TRBV15
D gene: -
J gene: TRBJ1-4
clone size: -
CDR3 DNA: TGTGCCACCACCCCGACCGATGATAATGAAAAACTGTTTTTT
CDR3 protein: CATTPTDDNEKLFF

V gene: TRBV7-9
D gene: -
J gene: TRBJ2-7
clone size: many
CDR3 DNA: TGTGCCAGCAGTCTGGGGCCTCTCTACGAGCAGTACTTC
CDR3 protein: CASSLGPLYEQYF

V gene: TRBV4-1
D gene: -
J gene: TRBJ1-4
clone size: -
CDR3 DNA: TGCGCCAGCAGCCAAGAATTAGTTGGATGGGGAGGTCTGTTTTTT
CDR3 protein: CASSQELVGWGGLFF

V gene: TRBV27
D gene: -
J gene: TRBJ1-2
clone size: -
CDR3 DNA: TGTGCCAGCAGAAGGGAAAACTATGGCTACACCTTC
CDR3 protein: CASRRENYGYTF

V gene: TRBV4-1
D gene: -
J gene: TRBJ1-6
clone size: -
CDR3 DNA: TGCGCCAGCAGCCAAGGAGAACAGGGCTATTCACCCCTCCACTTT
CDR3 protein: CASSQGEQGYSPLHF

V gene: TRBV7-9
D gene: -
J gene: TRBJ2-1
clone size: few
CDR3 DNA: TGTGCCAGCAGCTCGATAGGTGAGCAGTTCTTC
CDR3 protein: CASSSIGEQFF

V gene: TRBV20-1
D gene: -
J gene: TRBJ1-2
clone size: -
CDR3 DNA: TGCAGTGCTAGAGGGATATCGAGGGGTGGCTATGGCTACACCTTC
CDR3 protein: CSARGISRGGYGYTF

V gene: TRBV5-6
D gene: -
J gene: TRBJ2-5
clone size: few
CDR3 DNA: TGTGCCAGCAGCTCTCGCCTCGACAAAGTTCAAGAGACCCAGTACTTC
CDR3 protein: CASSSRLDKVQETQYF

V gene: TRBV5-5
D gene: -
J gene: TRBJ2-1
clone size: few
CDR3 DNA: TGTGCCTGCAGCTTGGACGAAAGGAATGAGCAGTTCTTC
CDR3 protein: CACSLDERNEQFF

V gene: TRBV5-1
D gene: -
J gene: TRBJ1-3
clone size: -
CDR3 DNA: TGCGCCAGCCGCTTGGACGGAGTGCCTGGAAACACCATATATTTT
CDR3 protein: CASRLDGVPGNTIYF

V gene: TRBV11-2
D gene: -
J gene: TRBJ2-1
clone size: few
CDR3 DNA: TGTGCCAGCAGGCATGATCTTAACAATGAGCAGTTCTTC
CDR3 protein: CASRHDLNNEQFF

V gene: TRBV5-1
D gene: -
J gene: TRBJ2-5
clone size: -
CDR3 DNA: TGCGCCAGCAGTCGGGGCGAGGGGAAGACCCAGTACTTC
CDR3 protein: CASSRGEGKTQYF

V gene: TRBV6-1
D gene: -
J gene: TRBJ2-7
clone size: -
CDR3 DNA: TGTGCCAGCAGTGAAGGGAGAAGGGCCTACGAGCAGTACTTC
CDR3 protein: CASSEGRRAYEQYF

V gene: TRBV28
D gene: -
J gene: TRBJ2-1
clone size: -
CDR3 DNA: TGTGCCAGCAGTCCGATAACAGGGATCTCCTACAATGAGCAGTTCTTC
CDR3 protein: CASSPITGISYNEQFF

V gene: TRBV28
D gene: TRBD1
J gene: TRBJ1-5
clone size: few
CDR3 DNA: TGTGCCAGCAGTCCAAACGAGGGACAGGGGGTCTATCAGCCCCAGCATTTT
CDR3 protein: CASSPNEGQGVYQPQHF

V gene: TRBV27
D gene: TRBD1
J gene: TRBJ1-4
clone size: few
CDR3 DNA: TGTGCCAGCAGCCGACAGGGGAGGACCCCAACTAATGAAAAACTGTTTTTT
CDR3 protein: CASSRQGRTPTNEKLFF

V gene: TRBV5-1
D gene: -
J gene: TRBJ2-7
clone size: -
CDR3 DNA: TGCGCCAGCAGCCCGACCCCCGGGGTAGAGTACGAGCAGTACTTC
CDR3 protein: CASSPTPGVEYEQYF

V gene: TRBV28
D gene: -
J gene: TRBJ2-5
clone size: -
CDR3 DNA: TGTGCCAGCAGGGGAGACCGGATCGAAGAACCAGAGACCCAGTACTTC
CDR3 protein: CASRGDRIEEPETQYF

V gene: TRBV2
D gene: -
J gene: TRBJ2-7
clone size: -
CDR3 DNA: TGTACCAACAGTGAAACGGGACCTTCCTGCGAGCAGTACTTC
CDR3 protein: CTNSETGPSCEQYF

V gene: TRBV6-2/TRBV6-3
D gene: TRBD2
J gene: TRBJ2-2
clone size: -
CDR3 DNA: TGTGCCAGCAGTTCTCCTAGCGGGAAGGGCACCGGGGAGCTGTTTTTT
CDR3 protein: CASSSPSGKGTGELFF

V gene: TRBV28
D gene: -
J gene: TRBJ2-2
clone size: -
CDR3 DNA: TGTGCCAGCAGCCTCGCTGTCGGGGTCGCGAACACCGGGGAGCTGTTTTTT
CDR3 protein: CASSLAVGVANTGELFF

V gene: TRBV28
D gene: -
J gene: TRBJ2-1
clone size: -
CDR3 DNA: TGTGCCAGCAGTGAAATAGAATTCGAATCCCGAGGTTACAATGAGCAGTTCTTC
CDR3 protein: CASSEIEFESRGYNEQFF

V gene: TRBV7-9
D gene: -
J gene: TRBJ1-2
clone size: few
CDR3 DNA: TGTGCCAGCAGCTTAGGAAGCCCCATCCCTGGCTACACCTTC
CDR3 protein: CASSLGSPIPGYTF

V gene: TRBV11-2
D gene: TRBD2
J gene: TRBJ2-7
clone size: few
CDR3 DNA: TGTGCCAGCAGCTTCGGGACTAGCGGGGGAGTTGAGCAGTACTTC
CDR3 protein: CASSFGTSGGVEQYF

V gene: TRBV3-1
D gene: -
J gene: TRBJ1-1
clone size: few
CDR3 DNA: TGTGCCAGCAGCCAAGACTCAGGGGTTGCTTTCTTT
CDR3 protein: CASSQDSGVAFF

V gene: TRBV29-1
D gene: -
J gene: TRBJ2-6
clone size: many
CDR3 DNA: TGCAGCGTTGGGGGTGGGGCCAACGTCCTGACTTTC
CDR3 protein: CSVGGGANVLTF

V gene: TRBV7-2
D gene: TRBD2
J gene: TRBJ2-5
clone size: many
CDR3 DNA: TGTGCCAGCAGCAGAAACGGGGGGGCCGGGGAGACCCAGTACTTC
CDR3 protein: CASSRNGGAGETQYF

V gene: TRBV20-1
D gene: -
J gene: TRBJ2-3
clone size: few
CDR3 DNA: TGCAGTGCTAGTCCAGGTCTAGATACGCAGTATTTT
CDR3 protein: CSASPGLDTQYF

V gene: TRBV19
D gene: -
J gene: TRBJ2-7
clone size: -
CDR3 DNA: TGTGCCAGTAGTACCTCTAACACAGGGTACGAGCAGTACTTC
CDR3 protein: CASSTSNTGYEQYF

V gene: TRBV2
D gene: -
J gene: TRBJ1-5
clone size: -
CDR3 DNA: TGTGCCAGCAGTGAGACTAGCGGAGCCACAGATACGCAGCATTTT
CDR3 protein: CASSETSGATDTQHF

V gene: TRBV30
D gene: TRBD1
J gene: TRBJ2-1
clone size: -
CDR3 DNA: TGTGCCTGGAGTGTTGGGACAGGGTTCAATGAGCAGTTCTTC
CDR3 protein: CAWSVGTGFNEQFF